This T cell receptor (beta chain) was captured by sequencing in a study of vaccination and CD4 T cells after COVID-19. Described treatment: approximately nine-day PBMC culture with coronavirus spike peptide pools or control peptides (ViraFEST assay). Antigen-specific T cells were expanded with peptide pools by ViraFEST, and TCRs were then sequenced. Note on this clonotype: Its specificity is unknown.

Once obtained from cultured CD4+ T cells, the DNA was sequenced using the Oncomine TCR Beta short-read assay. TCRdb independently ran MiXCR on the PCR reads; one entry per CDR3 protein. The sample records 4,200 or so distinct CDR3 sequences, over 65% being singletons. The receptor's source is a human donor who had recovered from COVID-19. Sequenced input: CD4+ T cells from blood, cultured in vitro.

DNA of the CDR3: TGTGCCACCAGTGACCCGGGGGGTCCCCTCCACTTT. This sequence encodes CATSDPGGPLHF. The rearrangement links TRBV24-1 to TRBJ1-6, with D perhaps TRBD1 (5 bases). There are 12 residues in the CDR3. Germline-derived CDR1 and CDR2 are KGHDR and SFDVKD. Trimming cost V 4 bases and J 13 bases, with 10 bases left between them.